One and the same sample provided the 24 T cell receptor beta chains below, sequenced in a study of shared clonotypes between healthy human individuals. Data came from immunoSEQ multiplex PCR; TCRdb stores just in-frame clones and leaves some out. Of 2,100,000 or so clones listed, around 95% are singletons. The sample comprised naive CD4+ T cells sorted from blood. Sample subset: CD45RA+ positively selected. Receptors were obtained from a man aged 18 to 35 in good health.

This sequence joins TRBV18 and TRBJ2-7; the D is unclear. Germline assignment: CDR1 KGHSH and CDR2 LQKENI. Trimming stripped 1 base from V and 4 bases from J, with 8 bases between. The CDR3 is 13 residues long. CDR3 coding DNA: TGTGCCAGCTCACCACTTCAGCAGTACGAGCAGTACTTC. This codes for CASSPLQQYEQYF. Looking up the rest from reference TRBV18 and TRBJ2-7 gives the full variable domain: NAGVMQNPRHLVRRRGQEARLRCSPMKGHSHVYWYRQLPEEGLKFMVYLQKENIIDESGMPKERFSAEFPKEGPSILRIQQVVRGDSAAYFCASSPLQQYEQYFGPGTRLTVT.

This chain connects TRBV5-1 to TRBJ2-2, with D perhaps matching TRBD2 (6 bases). The V gene lost 5 bases and the J gene lost 0 bases, with 8 bases spanning the gap. The CDR3 sequence is 14 residues long. Germline V gene sequence: CDR1 SGHRS, CDR2 YFSETQ. CDR3 loop: CASSWGANTGELFF. For the CDR3, the DNA is TGCGCCAGCAGTTGGGGGGCGAACACCGGGGAGCTGTTTTTT.

V usage is TRBV15 and J usage is TRBJ1-2, with D tentatively TRBD1 (5 bases). CDR3 length: 15 residues. V lost 0 bases, J lost 6 bases, and 14 bases lay in between. CDR1 and CDR2 from the germline V gene are LNHNV and YYDKDF (reference sequence). This CDR3 is CATSRDLATVDGYTF. The CDR3, as DNA: TGTGCCACCAGCAGAGATCTCGCGACAGTCGATGGCTACACCTTC.

This sequence joins TRBV19 and TRBJ1-5; D might be TRBD1 (5 bases). Trimming removed 7 bases at V and 6 bases at J, with 16 bases between. The CDR3 spans 14 residues. Germline V gene data show CDR1 as LNHDA and CDR2 as SQIVND (reference sequence). The CDR3 is CASTVIGDPQPQHF. The CDR3 DNA sequence: TGTGCCAGTACAGTGATAGGGGATCCTCAGCCCCAGCATTTT.

The V gene is TRBV5-1, the J gene TRBJ2-3; D may be TRBD1 (5 bases). The CDR3 contains 16 residues. Germline values: CDR1 SGHRS, CDR2 YFSETQ. V lost 0 bases, J lost 3 bases, and 14 bases lay in between. The CDR3 DNA reads TGCGCCAGCAGCTTGGCCGGGCAGGGTAAGACAGATACGCAGTATTTT. It specifies CASSLAGQGKTDTQYF.

The V gene is TRBV5-1, the J gene TRBJ2-5; 14 nucleotides line up with TRBD2. Germline CDR1 reads SGHRS; CDR2 reads YFSETQ. CDR3 length: 16 residues. The ends lost 4 bases at V and 5 bases at J; junction bases unmatched: 7. The chain's CDR3 is CASSGGLAGVTETQYF. CDR3 in DNA: TGCGCCAGCAGCGGGGGACTAGCGGGAGTCACGGAGACCCAGTACTTC.

The V gene is TRBV30, the J gene TRBJ1-2; possible D gene TRBD1, 5 bases. The CDR3 consists of 11 residues. Germline-derived CDR1 and CDR2 are GTSNPN and SVGIG (reference sequence). The V end lost 2 bases, the J end lost 12 bases, and 13 bases lay between the germline ends. The CDR3 loop is CAWSTGGVHTF. The CDR3 region has the DNA TGTGCCTGGAGTACGGGAGGGGTCCACACCTTC.

V usage is TRBV18 and J usage is TRBJ1-2, with 7 positions matching TRBD1. The CDR3 covers 15 residues. Per the germline V gene, CDR1 is KGHSH and CDR2 is LQKENI. Unmatched junction bases numbered 7, after V lost 2 bases and J lost 4 bases. CDR3 protein: CASSPSRDSLYGYTF. The CDR3 coding sequence is TGTGCCAGCTCACCAAGCCGGGACAGCCTCTATGGCTACACCTTC. Combining the CDR3 with reference TRBV18 and TRBJ1-2 gives the whole variable domain NAGVMQNPRHLVRRRGQEARLRCSPMKGHSHVYWYRQLPEEGLKFMVYLQKENIIDESGMPKERFSAEFPKEGPSILRIQQVVRGDSAAYFCASSPSRDSLYGYTFGSGTRLTVV.

The gene calls are TRBV19 and TRBJ1-6, with 8 bases matching TRBD1. The CDR3 is 15 residues long. Per germline, CDR1 LNHDA and CDR2 SQIVND (reference sequence). The V gene end was trimmed by 10 bases and the J gene end by 0 bases; junction bases not matched to a gene: 5. Here the CDR3 DNA reads TGTGCCACCGGACAGGGAAGCTCCTATAATTCACCCCTCCACTTT. It translates to CATGQGSSYNSPLHF. Complete variable domain (other parts from reference TRBV19 and TRBJ1-6): DGGITQSPKYLFRKEGQNVTLSCEQNLNHDAMYWYRQDPGQGLRLIYYSQIVNDFQKGDIAEGYSVSREKKESFPLTVTSAQKNPTAFYLCATGQGSSYNSPLHFGNGTRLTVT.

J is TRBJ2-2 and V is TRBV2, with D perhaps matching TRBD1 (5 bases). The V end lost 3 bases, the J end lost 0 bases, and 8 bases lay between the germline ends. This CDR3 has 15 amino acids. Germline V CDR1 and CDR2: SNHLY, FYNNEI. CDR3 protein: CASSESRANTGELFF. The CDR3, as DNA: TGTGCCAGCAGTGAGTCCAGGGCGAACACCGGGGAGCTGTTTTTT.

The rearrangement joins TRBV9 to TRBJ2-1; tentative D call: TRBD2 (7 bases). This CDR3 comprises 16 residues. Trimming pared 0 bases from V and 2 bases from J, leaving 12 bases between. The germline gives CDR1 SGDLS, CDR2 YYNGEE. CDR3 in amino acids: CASSVGGGAAYNEQFF. The CDR3 region has the DNA TGTGCCAGCAGCGTAGGAGGGGGGGCCGCCTACAATGAGCAGTTCTTC.

This chain links TRBV7-8 with TRBJ2-7; the D gene is possibly TRBD2 (6 bases). Trimming took 2 bases from V and 7 from J, leaving 15 bases between them. Germline V gene data show CDR1 as SGHVS and CDR2 as FQNEAQ. There are 14 residues in the CDR3. The CDR3 nucleotides are TGTGCCAGCAGCTTAAGGCGGGATGTCGGGGAGCAGTACTTC. Residues: CASSLRRDVGEQYF.

In this sample, this clone turned up once. The chain links TRBV5-4 to TRBJ1-2; D possibly corresponds to TRBD1 (6 bases). The CDR3 is 13 amino acids. The germline CDR1 and CDR2 sequences are SGHNT and YYREEE (reference sequence). V was shortened by 4 bases and J by 3 bases, with 10 bases between the two germline ends. The CDR3 sequence is CASSPDSYYGYTF. The CDR3 bases are TGTGCCAGCAGCCCGGACAGCTACTATGGCTACACCTTC.

The chain employs TRBV10-3 and TRBJ2-1; tentative D call: TRBD2 (6 bases). The CDR3 totals 14 residues. Germline V gene data show CDR1 as ENHRY and CDR2 as SYGVKD. V lost 9 bases, J lost 0 bases, and 12 bases lay in between. CDR3 protein: CAMGGSSSYNEQFF. Here the CDR3 DNA reads TGTGCCATGGGGGGTTCGAGCTCCTACAATGAGCAGTTCTTC.

The rearrangement joins TRBV28 to TRBJ1-2, with D hard to call. Trimming removed 5 bases at V and 14 bases at J, with 9 bases between. This CDR3 has 9 amino acids. The germline gives CDR1 MDHEN, CDR2 SYDVKM. The CDR3 DNA follows: TGTGCCAGCAGTGTCGCCCCTACCTTC. This encodes CASSVAPTF.

CDR3 coding DNA: TGTGCCAGCAGATTAGCGGGTAGCTCCTACAATGAGCAGTTCTTC. It encodes CASRLAGSSYNEQFF. The chain couples TRBV25-1 to TRBJ2-1, with 7 bases that match TRBD2. This CDR3 region has 15 residues. Trimming at V came to 6 bases and at J to 0 bases, leaving 5 bases not matched to a gene. Germline V lookup: CDR1 MGHDK, CDR2 SYGVNS.

V and J are TRBV5-1 and TRBJ1-1; D uncertain. V was shortened by 2 bases and J by 4 bases, with 12 bases between the two germline ends. Germline V gene lookup returns CDR1 SGHRS and CDR2 YFSETQ. This CDR3 comprises 14 residues. The CDR3 here is CASSLALPGTEAFF. The CDR3 DNA sequence: TGCGCCAGCAGCTTAGCACTTCCGGGCACTGAAGCTTTCTTT.

CDR3 coding DNA: TGTGCCAGCAGGTCAGGACTAGCGGTAGGAGAGACCCAGTACTTC. Protein product: CASRSGLAVGETQYF. The rearrangement joins TRBV5-4 to TRBJ2-5, with TRBD2 identical over 10 bases. Germline CDR1 SGHNT, CDR2 YYREEE (reference sequence). Unmatched junction bases numbered 8, after V lost 5 bases and J lost 4 bases. This CDR3 is built from 15 residues.

This clone came up once. The chain combines TRBV6-5 with TRBJ1-1, with TRBD1 matching 10 bases. The CDR3 runs to 14 residues. The V segment lost 6 bases and the J segment 6 bases; nucleotides outside the gene matches: 7. Per germline, CDR1 MNHEY and CDR2 SVGAGI. The CDR3 region has the DNA TGTGCCAGCAGCCGACAGGGGGCTGGGGCTGAAGCTTTCTTT. Translation gives CASSRQGAGAEAFF.

This chain connects TRBV6-5 to TRBJ2-2; either TRBD1 or TRBD2 may fit D (6 bases each). The CDR3 spans 15 residues. Between the trimmed V and J ends, which lost 5 bases and 1 base, there was a span of 11 bases. Per the germline V gene, CDR1 is MNHEY and CDR2 is SVGAGI. This CDR3 reads CASSPRGRNTGELFF. The CDR3 nucleotides read TGTGCCAGCAGTCCTCGGGGGCGGAACACCGGGGAGCTGTTTTTT.

V and J are TRBV5-4 and TRBJ2-7; weak D call: TRBD2 (7 bases). The germline CDR1 and CDR2 sequences are SGHNT and YYREEE (reference sequence). The ends were cut back, 4 bases at V and 0 bases at J, with 17 bases in the middle. CDR3 length: 16 residues. The CDR3 bases are TGTGCCAGCAGCCCGGGGGGACAAATGTCCTCCTACGAGCAGTACTTC. Its translation is CASSPGGQMSSYEQYF.

As to this clone: The same CDR3 is also encoded by other DNA sequences in this sample. The chain carries TRBV19 and TRBJ1-3, with TRBD1 identical over 9 bases. With V trimmed by 6 bases and J by 2 bases, 2 bases remained unmatched. CDR1 is LNHDA, CDR2 SQIVND, per germline (reference sequence). The CDR3 length is 14 residues. In DNA form, the CDR3 reads TGTGCCAGTAGGGGACAGGGTACTGGAAACACCATATATTTT. It is translated as CASRGQGTGNTIYF.

The rearrangement links TRBV2 to TRBJ1-2, with D possibly TRBD1 on 6 matching bases. Germline CDR1 is SNHLY and CDR2 is FYNNEI. Trimming stripped 3 bases from V and 7 bases from J, with 12 bases between. This CDR3 contains 13 residues. The chain's CDR3 is CASSEGGHGGYTF. CDR3 nucleotides: TGTGCCAGCAGTGAGGGGGGGCATGGTGGCTACACCTTC.

This clone was seen just once. The chain carries TRBV19 and TRBJ2-7, with TRBD2 matching over 9 bases. Germline CDR1 and CDR2: LNHDA and SQIVND (reference sequence). The trim removed 4 bases at V and 4 bases at J, leaving 2 bases unmatched. CDR3 length equals 13 residues. The chain's CDR3 is CASSSSGRYEQYF. The CDR3 DNA is TGTGCCAGTAGTAGTAGCGGGAGATACGAGCAGTACTTC. The full variable domain, completed using reference TRBV19 and TRBJ2-7, is DGGITQSPKYLFRKEGQNVTLSCEQNLNHDAMYWYRQDPGQGLRLIYYSQIVNDFQKGDIAEGYSVSREKKESFPLTVTSAQKNPTAFYLCASSSSGRYEQYFGPGTRLTVT.